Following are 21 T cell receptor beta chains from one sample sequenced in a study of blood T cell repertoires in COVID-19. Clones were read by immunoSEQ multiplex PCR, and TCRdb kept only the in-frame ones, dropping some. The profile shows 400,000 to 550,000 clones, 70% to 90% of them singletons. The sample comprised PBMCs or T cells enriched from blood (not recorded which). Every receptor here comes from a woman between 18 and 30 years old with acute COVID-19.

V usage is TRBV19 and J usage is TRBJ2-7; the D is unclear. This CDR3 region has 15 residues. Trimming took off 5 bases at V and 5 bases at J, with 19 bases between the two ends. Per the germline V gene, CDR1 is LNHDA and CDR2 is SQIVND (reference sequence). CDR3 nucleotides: TGTGCCAGTAGTTGGGTTCAGGATGGGCGCCACGAGCAGTACTTC. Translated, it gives CASSWVQDGRHEQYF. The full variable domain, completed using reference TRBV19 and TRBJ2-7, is DGGITQSPKYLFRKEGQNVTLSCEQNLNHDAMYWYRQDPGQGLRLIYYSQIVNDFQKGDIAEGYSVSREKKESFPLTVTSAQKNPTAFYLCASSWVQDGRHEQYFGPGTRLTVT.

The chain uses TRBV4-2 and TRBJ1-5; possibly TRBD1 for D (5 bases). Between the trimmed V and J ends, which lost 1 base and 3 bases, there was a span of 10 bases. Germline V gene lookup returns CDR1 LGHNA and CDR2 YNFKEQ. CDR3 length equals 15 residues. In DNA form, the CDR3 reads TGTGCCAGCAGCCAAGGGGGAGGGGACAATCAGCCCCAGCATTTT. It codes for CASSQGGGDNQPQHF.

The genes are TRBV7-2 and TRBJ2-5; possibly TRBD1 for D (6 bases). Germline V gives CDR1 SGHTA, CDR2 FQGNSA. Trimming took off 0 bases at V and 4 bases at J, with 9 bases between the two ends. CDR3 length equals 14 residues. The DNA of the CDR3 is TGTGCCAGCAGCTTAGCTTGGGGGCCAGAGACCCAGTACTTC. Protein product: CASSLAWGPETQYF.

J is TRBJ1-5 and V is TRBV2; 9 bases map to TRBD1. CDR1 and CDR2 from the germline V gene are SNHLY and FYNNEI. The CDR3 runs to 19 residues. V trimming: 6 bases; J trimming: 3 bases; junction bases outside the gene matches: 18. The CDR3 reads CASRLGPGTGILSNQPQHF. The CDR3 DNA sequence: TGTGCCAGCAGGCTTGGCCCCGGGACAGGGATTCTTTCCAATCAGCCCCAGCATTTT.

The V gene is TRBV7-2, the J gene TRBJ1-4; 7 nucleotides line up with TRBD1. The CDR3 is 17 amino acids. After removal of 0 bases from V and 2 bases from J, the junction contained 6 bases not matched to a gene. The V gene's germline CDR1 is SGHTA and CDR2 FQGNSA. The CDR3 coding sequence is TGTGCCAGCAGCTTAGCTTCAGGGGGGACCACTAATGAAAAACTGTTTTTT. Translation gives CASSLASGGTTNEKLFF.

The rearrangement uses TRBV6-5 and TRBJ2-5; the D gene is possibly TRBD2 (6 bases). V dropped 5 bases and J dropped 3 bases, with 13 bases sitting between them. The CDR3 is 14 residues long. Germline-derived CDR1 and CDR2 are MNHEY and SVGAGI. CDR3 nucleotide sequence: TGTGCCAGCAGTATCGGGGGTCGAGAAGAGACCCAGTACTTC. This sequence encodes CASSIGGREETQYF.

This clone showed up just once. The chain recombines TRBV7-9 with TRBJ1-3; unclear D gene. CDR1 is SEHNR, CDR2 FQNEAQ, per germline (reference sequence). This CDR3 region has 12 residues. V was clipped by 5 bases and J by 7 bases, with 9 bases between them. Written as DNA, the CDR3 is TGTGCCAGCAGCCTAACCGCGAACACCATATATTTT. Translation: CASSLTANTIYF.

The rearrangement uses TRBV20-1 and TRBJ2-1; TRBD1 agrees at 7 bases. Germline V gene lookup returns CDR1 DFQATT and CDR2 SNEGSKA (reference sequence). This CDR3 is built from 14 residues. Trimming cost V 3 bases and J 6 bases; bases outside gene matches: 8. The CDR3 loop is CSASSGTDPNEQFF. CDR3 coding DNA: TGCAGTGCTAGTAGTGGGACAGACCCCAATGAGCAGTTCTTC.

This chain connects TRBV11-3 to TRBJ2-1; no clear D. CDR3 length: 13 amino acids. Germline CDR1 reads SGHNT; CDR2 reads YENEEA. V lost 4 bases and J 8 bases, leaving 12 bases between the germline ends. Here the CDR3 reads CASSSTPRDEQFF. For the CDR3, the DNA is TGTGCCAGCAGCTCAACCCCTCGGGATGAGCAGTTCTTC.

The CDR3 here is CASSLRIQGEPGSPLHF. The CDR3 DNA is TGTGCCAGCTCACTAAGGATACAGGGGGAGCCAGGATCACCCCTCCACTTT. The chain carries TRBV18 and TRBJ1-6; 8 bases are a match to TRBD1. The V gene end was trimmed by 4 bases and the J gene end by 10 bases; junction bases not matched to a gene: 15. The germline V gene has CDR1 KGHSH and CDR2 LQKENI. The CDR3 totals 17 residues.

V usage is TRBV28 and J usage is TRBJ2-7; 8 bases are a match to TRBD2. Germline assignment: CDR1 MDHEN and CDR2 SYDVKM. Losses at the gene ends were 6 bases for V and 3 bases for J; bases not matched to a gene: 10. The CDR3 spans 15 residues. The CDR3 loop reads CASRNGLAPRYEQYF. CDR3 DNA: TGTGCCAGCAGGAATGGACTAGCTCCTCGCTACGAGCAGTACTTC.

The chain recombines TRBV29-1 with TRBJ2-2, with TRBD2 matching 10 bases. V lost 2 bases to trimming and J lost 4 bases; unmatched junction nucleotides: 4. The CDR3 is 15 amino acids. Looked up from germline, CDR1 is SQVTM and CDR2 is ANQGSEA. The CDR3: CSVERLAGVTGELFF. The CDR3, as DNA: TGCAGCGTTGAACGGCTAGCGGGAGTCACCGGGGAGCTGTTTTTT.

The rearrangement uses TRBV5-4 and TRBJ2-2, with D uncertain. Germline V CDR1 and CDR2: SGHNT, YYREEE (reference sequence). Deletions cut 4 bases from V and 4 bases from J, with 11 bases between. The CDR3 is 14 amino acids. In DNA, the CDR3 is TGTGCCAGCAGCGCCAAGACGGGCACCGGGGAGCTGTTTTTT. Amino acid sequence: CASSAKTGTGELFF.

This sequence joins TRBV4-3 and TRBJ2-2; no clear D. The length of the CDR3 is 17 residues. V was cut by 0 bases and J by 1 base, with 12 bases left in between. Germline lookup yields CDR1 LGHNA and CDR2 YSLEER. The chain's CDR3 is CASSQDSSSRNTGELFF. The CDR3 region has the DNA TGCGCCAGCAGCCAAGACTCGAGTAGCAGGAACACCGGGGAGCTGTTTTTT.

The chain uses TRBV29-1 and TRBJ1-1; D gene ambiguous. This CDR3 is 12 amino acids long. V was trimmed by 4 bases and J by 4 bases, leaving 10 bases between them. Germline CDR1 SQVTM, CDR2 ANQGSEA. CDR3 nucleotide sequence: TGCAGCGTTGGGGCACGGCTCACTGAAGCTTTCTTT. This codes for CSVGARLTEAFF.

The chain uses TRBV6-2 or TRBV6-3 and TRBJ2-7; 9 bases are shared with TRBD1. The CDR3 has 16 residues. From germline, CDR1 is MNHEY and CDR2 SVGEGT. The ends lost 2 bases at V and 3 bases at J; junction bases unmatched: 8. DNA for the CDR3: TGTGCCAGCAGTTACCTTTACCGGGACAGGGACTACGAGCAGTACTTC. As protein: CASSYLYRDRDYEQYF.

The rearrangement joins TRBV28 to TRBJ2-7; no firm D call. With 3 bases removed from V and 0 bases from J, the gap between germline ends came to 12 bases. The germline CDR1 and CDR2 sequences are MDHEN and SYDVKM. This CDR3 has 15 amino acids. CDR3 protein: CASSFPSPGSYEQYF. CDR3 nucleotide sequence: TGTGCCAGCAGTTTTCCCTCGCCGGGCTCCTACGAGCAGTACTTC.

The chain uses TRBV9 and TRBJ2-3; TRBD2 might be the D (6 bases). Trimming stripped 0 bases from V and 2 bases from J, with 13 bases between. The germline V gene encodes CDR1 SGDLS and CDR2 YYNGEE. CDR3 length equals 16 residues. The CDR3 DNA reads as TGTGCCAGCAGCGTAGAACCGGGGGTTACCACAGATACGCAGTATTTT. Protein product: CASSVEPGVTTDTQYF.

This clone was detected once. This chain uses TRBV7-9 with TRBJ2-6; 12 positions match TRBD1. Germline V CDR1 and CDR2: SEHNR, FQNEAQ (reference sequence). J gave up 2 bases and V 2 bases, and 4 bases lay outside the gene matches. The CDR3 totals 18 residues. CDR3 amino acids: CASSLPGQGAAGANVLTF. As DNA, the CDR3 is TGTGCCAGCAGCTTACCGGGACAGGGGGCTGCTGGGGCCAACGTCCTGACTTTC. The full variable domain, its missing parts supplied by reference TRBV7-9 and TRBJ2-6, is DTGVSQNPRHKITKRGQNVTFRCDPISEHNRLYWYRQTLGQGPEFLTYFQNEAQLEKSRLLSDRFSAERPKGSFSTLEIQRTEQGDSAMYLCASSLPGQGAAGANVLTFGAGSRLTVL.

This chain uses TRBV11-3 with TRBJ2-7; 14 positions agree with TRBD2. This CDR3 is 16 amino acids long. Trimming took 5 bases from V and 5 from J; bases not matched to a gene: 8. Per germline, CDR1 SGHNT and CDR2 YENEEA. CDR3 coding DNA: TGTGCCAGCAGCAAATCGACTAGCGGGGGGGGCCACGAGCAGTACTTC. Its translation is CASSKSTSGGGHEQYF.

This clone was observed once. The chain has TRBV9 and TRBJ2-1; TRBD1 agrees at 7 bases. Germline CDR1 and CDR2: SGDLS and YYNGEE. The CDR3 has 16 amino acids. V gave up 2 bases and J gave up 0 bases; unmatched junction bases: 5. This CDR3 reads CASSVTGWSSYNEQFF. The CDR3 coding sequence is TGTGCCAGCAGCGTGACAGGGTGGAGCTCCTACAATGAGCAGTTCTTC.